This TCR beta chain was profiled in a study of T cells after yellow fever vaccination. Germline CDR1 is SGHRS and CDR2 is YFSETQ. Germline trimming cut 2 bases from V and 8 bases from J; bases unmatched to any gene: 9. This CDR3 region has 15 residues. TCRdb itself ran the 5' RACE reads through MiXCR, one entry per CDR3 protein. The data show hundreds of thousands of distinct CDR3 sequences, 9% to 15% seen once. The source material was PBMCs, sampled on the day of the yellow fever booster vaccination. J is TRBJ2-4 and V is TRBV5-1; TRBD2 agrees at 8 bases. The TCR originated in a man aged 30-40 years who received the YFV17D yellow fever vaccine. The CDR3 reads CASSFSGGPGDIQYF. The DNA of the CDR3 is TGCGCCAGCAGCTTTTCGGGAGGGCCAGGGGACATTCAGTACTTC.